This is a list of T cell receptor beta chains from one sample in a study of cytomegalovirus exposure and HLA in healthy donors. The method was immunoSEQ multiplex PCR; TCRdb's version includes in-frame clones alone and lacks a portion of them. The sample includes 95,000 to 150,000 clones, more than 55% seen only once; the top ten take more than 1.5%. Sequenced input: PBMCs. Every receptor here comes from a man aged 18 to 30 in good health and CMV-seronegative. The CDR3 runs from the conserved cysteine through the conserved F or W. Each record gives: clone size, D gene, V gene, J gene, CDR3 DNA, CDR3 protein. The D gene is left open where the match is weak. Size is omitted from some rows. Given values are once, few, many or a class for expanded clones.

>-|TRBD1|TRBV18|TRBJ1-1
TGTGCCAGCTCACCATTCCCTGGGACAGGGGATGGGGTCACTGAAGCTTTCTTT
CASSPFPGTGDGVTEAFF
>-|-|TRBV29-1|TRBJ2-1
TGCAGCGTTGATGGTGGGACTGGATTGTCCCGGGAGTTCTTC
CSVDGGTGLSREFF
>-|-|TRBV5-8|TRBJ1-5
TGTGCCAGCAGCTTACAGGGTCGGGATCAGCCCCAGCATTTT
CASSLQGRDQPQHF
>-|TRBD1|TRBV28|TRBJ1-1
TGTGCCAGCAGTTTGCTAGAGGGACAGGGGAGCACTGAAGCTTTCTTT
CASSLLEGQGSTEAFF
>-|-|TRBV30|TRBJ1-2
TGTGCCTGGAGTGTATCCCCACAGTGGATCGGCTACACCTTC
CAWSVSPQWIGYTF
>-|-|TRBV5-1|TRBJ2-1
TGCGCCAGCAGCTTGGTTAGGGGTCGTGGTGAGCAGTTCTTC
CASSLVRGRGEQFF
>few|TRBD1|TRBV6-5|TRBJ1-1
TGTGCCAGCATTTCTGGGGGGACAGGGGGGACTGAAGCTTTCTTT
CASISGGTGGTEAFF
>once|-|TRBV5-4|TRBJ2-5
TGTGCCAGCAACAGGGGGGGGGTGCAAGAGACCCAGTACTTC
CASNRGGVQETQYF
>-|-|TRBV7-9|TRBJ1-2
TGTGCCAGCAGCTCCGGGACCGCGGGGAACTATGGCTACACCTTC
CASSSGTAGNYGYTF
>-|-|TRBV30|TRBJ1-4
TGTGCCTGGGAGGGACACCATAATGAAAAACTGTTTTTT
CAWEGHHNEKLFF
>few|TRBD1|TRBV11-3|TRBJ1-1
TGTGCCAGCAGCGTTCACAGGGGGACTGAAGCTTTCTTT
CASSVHRGTEAFF
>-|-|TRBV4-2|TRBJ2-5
TGTGCCAGCAGCATCACAGGGTTTGGGACGGAGGAGACCCAGTACTTC
CASSITGFGTEETQYF
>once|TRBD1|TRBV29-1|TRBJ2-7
TGCAGCGTCACGGGGGGACAGGGCATCCCCGGGGTAGGGCAGTACTTC
CSVTGGQGIPGVGQYF
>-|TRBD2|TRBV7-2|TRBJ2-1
TGTGCCAGCAGCTTGGGAGGGGTTCGGGGTGAGCAGTTCTTC
CASSLGGVRGEQFF
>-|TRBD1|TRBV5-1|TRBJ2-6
TGCGCCAGCAGCCGGACAGGGGGCTCTGGGGCCAACGTCCTGACTTTC
CASSRTGGSGANVLTF
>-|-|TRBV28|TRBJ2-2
TGTGCCAGCAAAAAAAGGCAGGGGTGGACCGGGGAGCTGTTTTTT
CASKKRQGWTGELFF
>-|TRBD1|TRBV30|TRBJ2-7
TGTGCCTGGAGTCCGACAGGGGGCTCGGCGCAGTACTTC
CAWSPTGGSAQYF
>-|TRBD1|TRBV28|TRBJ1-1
TGTGCCAGCAAGGGGGCTTTCACTGAAGCTTTCTTT
CASKGAFTEAFF
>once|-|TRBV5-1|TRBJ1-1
TGCGCCAGTTCGCGACAGACGAACACTGAAGCTTTCTTT
CASSRQTNTEAFF
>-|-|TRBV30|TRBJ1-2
TGTGCCTGGAGTCCAACAGAATTCTATGGCTACACCTTC
CAWSPTEFYGYTF
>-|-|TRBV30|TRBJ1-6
TGTGCCTGGAGTCCATATCTCCGGGGATATGGGGGAAGCGGGAATTCACCCCTCCACTTT
CAWSPYLRGYGGSGNSPLHF
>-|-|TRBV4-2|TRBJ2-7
TGTGCCAGCAGCCGCGCCCTGGGAAAGGACAACTACGAGCAGTACTTC
CASSRALGKDNYEQYF
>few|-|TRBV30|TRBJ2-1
TGTGCCTTATCGGGAAATGAGCAGTTCTTC
CALSGNEQFF
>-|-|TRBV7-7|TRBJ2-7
TGTGCCAGCAGCAAACCGGACAGCTACGAGCAGTACTTC
CASSKPDSYEQYF
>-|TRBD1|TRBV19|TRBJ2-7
TGTGCCAGTAGCTATAATCCGGACAGGGACGAGCAGTACTTC
CASSYNPDRDEQYF
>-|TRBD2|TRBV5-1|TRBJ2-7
TGCGCCAGCAGGGCGGCGGGGGGCGACGAGCAGTACTTC
CASRAAGGDEQYF
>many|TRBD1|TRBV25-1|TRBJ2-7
TGTGCCAGCAGTCCAGCGAACAGGGGATCCTACGAGCAGTACTTC
CASSPANRGSYEQYF
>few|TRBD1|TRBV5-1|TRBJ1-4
TGCGCCAGCAGCACCCAGGGGGCCGTGAGCGAAAAACTGTTTTTT
CASSTQGAVSEKLFF